This is a list of T cell receptor beta chains from one sample in a study of CD8+CD57+ T cells in acquired aplastic anemia. TCRdb redid the calling of the reads with MiXCR, one entry per CDR3 protein. Of roughly 260,000 distinct CDR3 sequences in the sample, more than 40% were seen once. Source material: sorted CD4+, CD8+, or CD8+CD57+ T cells (not recorded which) from PBMCs. Receptors were obtained from a human donor with aplastic anemia. Each CDR3 is given with its conserved first and last residue. The order of the fields is clone size, V gene, J gene, D gene, CDR3 DNA, CDR3 protein. D genes are given only for firm matches. The size field is filled for only some rows; it gives once, few, many or a size class.

-,TRBV12-3/TRBV12-4,TRBJ2-3,TRBD1,TGTGCCAGCAGTTTAGCGCCCCAGGGGGTCAATGAGCAGTATTTT,CASSLAPQGVNEQYF
many,TRBV6-5,TRBJ1-6,-,TGTGCCAGCAGTTACTCGGGACCCTATTCACCCCTCCACTTT,CASSYSGPYSPLHF
few,TRBV30,TRBJ1-1,-,TGTGCCTGGAAAGGACGGGGGAACACTGAAGCTTTCTTT,CAWKGRGNTEAFF
many,TRBV14,TRBJ1-1,-,TGTGCCAGCAGCCAGAATATACAGGGTGAAGCTTTCTTT,CASSQNIQGEAFF
-,TRBV9,TRBJ2-1,-,TGTGCCAGCAGCGTAGCTGCTCGACTAGTTGATGAGCAGTTCTTC,CASSVAARLVDEQFF
many,TRBV6-5,TRBJ1-3,-,TGTGCCAGCAGTTACTTGGGACCTGGAAACACCATATATTTT,CASSYLGPGNTIYF
many,TRBV5-6,TRBJ2-1,TRBD1,TGTGCCAGCAGCGGGACAGGCTCCTACAATGAGCAGTTCTTC,CASSGTGSYNEQFF
few,TRBV19,TRBJ2-7,TRBD2,TGTGCCAGTAGTCCTTCTTCAGCGGGAACATACGAGCAGTACTTC,CASSPSSAGTYEQYF
-,TRBV10-3,TRBJ2-5,TRBD1,TGTGCCATCAGTGACGGCAGGGGGTTAGAAGAGACCCAGTACTTC,CAISDGRGLEETQYF
many,TRBV19,TRBJ1-5,TRBD1,TGTGCCAGTAGTCTATTCCGACAGGGGTACCAGCCCCAGCATTTT,CASSLFRQGYQPQHF
-,TRBV5-1,TRBJ1-5,-,TGCGCCAGCAGATTGGGGCAAGGCGATCAGCCCCAGCATTTT,CASRLGQGDQPQHF
-,TRBV4-1,TRBJ2-2,-,TGCGCCAGCAGCCAGCTACGGAACACCGGGGAGCTGTTTTTT,CASSQLRNTGELFF
few,TRBV6-5,TRBJ1-6,TRBD1,TGTGCCAGCAGACCAGGACAGGGACGAGCACCCCTCCACTTT,CASRPGQGRAPLHF
-,TRBV11-3,TRBJ2-1,-,TGTGCCAGCAGCACCGGACAGGGAGGGGGGTACAATGAGCAGCTCTTC,CASSTGQGGGYNEQLF
-,TRBV7-2,TRBJ2-3,-,TGTGCCAGCAGCTTAGACCCACTCACGGATACGCAGTATTTT,CASSLDPLTDTQYF
many,TRBV7-3,TRBJ1-2,-,TGTGCCAGCAGCCCAAAATACAACCCTCCAGGGGACTATGGCTACACCTTC,CASSPKYNPPGDYGYTF
-,TRBV20-1,TRBJ1-1,TRBD1,TGCAGTGCTGGACAGGGCGGGACTGAAGCTTTCTTT,CSAGQGGTEAFF
-,TRBV2,TRBJ2-3,-,TGTGCCAGCAACGACCGGGGCACAGATACGCAGTATTTT,CASNDRGTDTQYF
many,TRBV4-1,TRBJ2-7,TRBD2,TGCGCCAGCAGCCAAGACGGCGGGAGTACATCCTACGAGCAGTACTTC,CASSQDGGSTSYEQYF
few,TRBV6-4,TRBJ2-3,-,TGTGCCAGAGGGGACCGGGACACAGATACGCAGTATTTT,CARGDRDTDTQYF
many,TRBV19,TRBJ1-2,-,TGTGCCAGTAGTATTTGGCTGGGATGGACCCGACCCCAGAGGAACTATGGCTACACCTTC,CASSIWLGWTRPQRNYGYTF
many,TRBV15,TRBJ1-2,-,TGTGCCACCAGCAGAGATCATTTAAAGGACTATGGCTACACCTTC,CATSRDHLKDYGYTF
-,TRBV6-2/TRBV6-3,TRBJ2-7,TRBD2,TGTGCCAGCTGGCGGGGGGCCAACTACGAGCAGTACTTC,CASWRGANYEQYF
-,TRBV15,TRBJ2-5,TRBD1,TGTGCCACCAGCAGATGGGACAGCCAAGAGACCCAGTACTTC,CATSRWDSQETQYF
-,TRBV24-1,TRBJ1-2,TRBD1,TGTGCCACTGGACAGGGGGGTTTCTTC,CATGQGGFF
-,TRBV9,TRBJ2-5,TRBD1,TGTGCCAGCCCCCCGGGACAGGGAGCAAGACGGGAGACCCAGTACTTC,CASPPGQGARRETQYF
-,TRBV7-9,TRBJ2-5,-,TGTGCCAGCAGCTCTCCGGGGTCGCAAGAGACCCAGTACTTC,CASSSPGSQETQYF
-,TRBV7-3,TRBJ2-7,TRBD1,TGTGCCAGCAGCCTTACGGGACAGGTCGACGAGCAGTACTTC,CASSLTGQVDEQYF
-,TRBV20-1,TRBJ2-1,TRBD2,TGCAGTGCCGTAAATTCCAGGACTAGTTTTTCGAGCTCCTACAATGAGCAGTTCTTC,CSAVNSRTSFSSSYNEQFF
-,TRBV27,TRBJ2-7,TRBD1,TGTGCCAGCAGAACCGGGACAGGGCTCTACAAGCAGTACTTC,CASRTGTGLYKQYF
-,TRBV10-3,TRBJ1-5,TRBD1,TGTGCCATCAGTACAGACGGACAGGGGAGACAGCCCCAGCATTTT,CAISTDGQGRQPQHF
-,TRBV7-9,TRBJ2-1,-,TGTGCCAGCAGCTTAAGCTGGGGGCAGGACAATGAGCAGTTCTTC,CASSLSWGQDNEQFF
-,TRBV7-6,TRBJ2-3,-,TGTGCCAGCAGCTTAAGGCGGGCAGGGACGCAGTATTTT,CASSLRRAGTQYF
-,TRBV6-2/TRBV6-3,TRBJ1-2,-,TGTGCCAGCAGTTCCGGGATAGGAATCTATGGCTACACCTTC,CASSSGIGIYGYTF
many,TRBV7-9,TRBJ2-2,TRBD1,TGTGCCAGCAGCCCCCTTGGGACAGAGGATACCGGGGAGCTGTTTTTT,CASSPLGTEDTGELFF
-,TRBV6-5,TRBJ1-4,TRBD1,TGTGCCAGCAGTTACACACAGGGGGCGCTTAGTGAAAAACTGTTTTTT,CASSYTQGALSEKLFF
many,TRBV5-8,TRBJ1-1,TRBD1,TGTGCCAGCAGCTCGGGGACAGGGGCCTACACTGAAGCTTTCTTT,CASSSGTGAYTEAFF
-,TRBV19,TRBJ2-7,-,TGTGCCAGTAGTAGCCAGGCCGGGGCCTACGAGCAGTACTTC,CASSSQAGAYEQYF
-,TRBV7-2,TRBJ1-5,-,TGTGCCAGCAGCTTTTCCCAGCATTTT,CASSFSQHF
-,TRBV10-2,TRBJ2-7,TRBD1,TGCGCCAGCACCACAGGGGTATCCTACGAGCAGTACTTC,CASTTGVSYEQYF
-,TRBV9,TRBJ2-2,-,TGTGCCAGCAGCGTAGAAGGCGGGGAGCTGTTTTTT,CASSVEGGELFF
-,TRBV9,TRBJ2-3,TRBD2,TGTGCCAGCAGCCCTAGCCTAGCGGGAGAAGTCACAGATACGCAGTATTTT,CASSPSLAGEVTDTQYF
few,TRBV20-1,TRBJ2-5,TRBD2,TGCAGTGCTAGGAAACTAGCGGGGGAATTGGAGACCCAGTACTTC,CSARKLAGELETQYF
-,TRBV20-1,TRBJ1-5,-,TGCAGTGCTGGGACGGTCAGGGGACAGCCCCAGCATTTT,CSAGTVRGQPQHF
few,TRBV4-1,TRBJ1-3,-,TGCGCCAGCAGCCAAGCTCCACAGGGTATTTCCTCTGGAAACACCATATATTTT,CASSQAPQGISSGNTIYF
-,TRBV29-1,TRBJ2-5,-,TGCAGCGTTGAGGTCCCAGCCCAAGAGACCCAGTACTTC,CSVEVPAQETQYF
-,TRBV3-1,TRBJ2-7,-,TGTGCCAGCAGCCAAGCCCCTAGCGATCCTACCTACGAGCAGTACTTC,CASSQAPSDPTYEQYF
-,TRBV7-6,TRBJ1-1,-,TGTGCCAGCAGCTTAGCAGATAAGAACACTGAAGCTTTCTTT,CASSLADKNTEAFF
many,TRBV20-1,TRBJ2-7,-,TGCAGTGCGACTCGAGACTACGAGCAGTACTTC,CSATRDYEQYF
once,TRBV10-3,TRBJ2-1,-,TGTGCCATCAGTGAGTCAACCGCCAATGAGCAGTTCTTC,CAISESTANEQFF
few,TRBV6-1,TRBJ1-2,TRBD1,TGTGCCAGCAGTTACCTAACAGGGGATCGGAGTGGCTACACCTTC,CASSYLTGDRSGYTF
many,TRBV20-1,TRBJ1-1,-,TGCAGTGCTCGCCGCGAGCCTCTAGGAACAGCTTTCTTT,CSARREPLGTAFF
-,TRBV27,TRBJ2-7,TRBD1,TGTGCCAGCAGTTATTCAGGACAGGGGCACTCCTACGAGCAGTACTTC,CASSYSGQGHSYEQYF
many,TRBV11-3,TRBJ2-1,TRBD1,TGTGCCAGCAGCCTACCTACAGGGGGACCCTACAATGAGCAGTTCTTC,CASSLPTGGPYNEQFF
-,TRBV11-2,TRBJ1-4,-,TGTGCCAGCAGTATTGAGGAATCCACCCATAATGAAAAACTGTTTTTT,CASSIEESTHNEKLFF
many,TRBV4-3,TRBJ2-7,TRBD1,TGCGCCAGCAGCCAAGACAGGGGGTTCTACGAGCAGTACTTC,CASSQDRGFYEQYF
many,TRBV29-1,TRBJ1-4,-,TGCAGCGTTGGCCCCCTGGGGGCAACTAATGAAAAACTGTTTTTT,CSVGPLGATNEKLFF
many,TRBV2,TRBJ1-6,-,TGTGCCAGCAGTGAAGTCGGGGCAGGGGCCTATAATTCACCCCTCCACTTT,CASSEVGAGAYNSPLHF